This section outlines one T cell receptor beta chain sequence together with its context. This clonotype was found many times. Its cognate antigen has yet to be identified. No quality values exist for individual bases; no much larger clone is one base distant. V is shortened by 4 bases, J by 4 bases, and the region joining them spans 10 bases. From the cysteine through the phenylalanine, the CDR3 covers 13 amino acids. The CDR3 DNA has 39 bases and is translated from base 1. Based on the germline V gene, the CDR1 and CDR2 sequences are SGHNT and YENEEA. This sample was included in a study of early T cells in non-severe SARS-CoV-2 infection (dated by TCRdb to 2020 to 2023). About the investigation overall: Because TCR sequencing relied on bulk RNA taken from unsorted whole blood, pairing of alpha and beta chains was not possible.

Libraries were made using 5' RACE. Instrument used: NextSeq 500. In the TCR library protocol, unique molecular identifiers were attached to individual cDNA molecules to correct for PCR bias and sequencing error. Both TCR alpha and beta chains were sequenced, and tight co-correlation was observed between alpha and beta sequence abundances in each sample. The authors' pipeline ran thus. Decombinator V4 was used to annotate TCR sequences for V gene, J gene and CDR3. TCRs were defined as expanded if a significant change between any two time points was detected under a Poisson model with p below 0.0001. Abundances of TCRs were expressed as counts per million after normalisation to the total number of TCRs sequenced in each sample. TRAV1-2 paired with TRAJ12, TRAJ20 or TRAJ33 defined MAIT TCRs, while TRAV10 paired with TRAJ18 defined iNKT TCRs. VDJdb, accessed on 1 November 2021, was searched for TCRs annotated for CMV, EBV and SARS-CoV-2, and TCRs annotated for more than one antigen were excluded. TCRdb reanalyzed the raw reads on its own, using fastp at Q25 for trimming and MiXCR for clone calling, and kept in-frame beta chains. Each CDR3 protein gets just one entry, which takes the most common genes and DNA from the rows behind it. The authors' filters were not applied to this entry. The sample profile shows 75,000 to 80,000 distinct CDR3 sequences; about 11% of them were found once. The leading ten clones occupy 12% of the sample.

Overall study outcomes, separate from this receptor: VDJdb matching was skewed toward anti-spike CD8 responses and likely underestimated virus-specific expansions by missing private and CD4 specificities.

This was a case-control study nested in a cohort of healthcare workers in London, UK, who had nasopharyngeal swab PCR tests and blood samples taken every week. Healthcare workers were recruited during the week of the UK lockdown, between 23 and 31 March 2020, and followed weekly for up to 16 weeks. This TCR was sampled from an adult who was a healthcare worker with PCR-confirmed SARS-CoV-2 infection or an uninfected control (not recorded which). The sample here was whole blood, taken at baseline. The chain is encoded by TRBV11-3 joined to TRBJ2-5, with TRBD1 tentatively as D gene (6 bases match). In nucleotides, the sequence is TGTGCCAGCAGCTGGGGGCTCGGAGAGACCCAGTACTTC. Its translation reads: CASSWGLGETQYF.